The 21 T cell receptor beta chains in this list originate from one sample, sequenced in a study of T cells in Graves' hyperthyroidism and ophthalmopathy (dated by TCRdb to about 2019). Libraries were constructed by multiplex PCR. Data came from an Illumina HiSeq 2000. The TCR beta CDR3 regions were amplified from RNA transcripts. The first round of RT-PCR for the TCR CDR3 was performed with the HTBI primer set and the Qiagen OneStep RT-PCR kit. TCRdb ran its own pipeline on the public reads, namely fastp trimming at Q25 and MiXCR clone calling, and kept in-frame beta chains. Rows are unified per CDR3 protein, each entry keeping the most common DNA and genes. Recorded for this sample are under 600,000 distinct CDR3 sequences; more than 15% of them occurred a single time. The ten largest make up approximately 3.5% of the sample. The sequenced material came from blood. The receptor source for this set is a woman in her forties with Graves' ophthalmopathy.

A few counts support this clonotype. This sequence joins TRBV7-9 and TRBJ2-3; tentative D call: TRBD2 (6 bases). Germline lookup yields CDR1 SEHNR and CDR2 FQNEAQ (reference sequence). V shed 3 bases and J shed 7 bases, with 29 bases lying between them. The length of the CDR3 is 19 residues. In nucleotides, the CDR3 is TGTGCCAGCAGCTTTGGCGGGGTTTCGGGCGGAGCTCCCCCACATACGCAGTATTTT. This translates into CASSFGGVSGGAPPHTQYF.

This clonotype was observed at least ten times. CDR3 DNA sequence: TGTGCCAGCAGATCAAGGGAAACTGAAGCTTTCTTT. Encoded protein: CASRSRETEAFF. This rearrangement joins TRBV7-9 to TRBJ1-1; D is unresolved. The CDR3 is made up of 12 amino acids. Trimming took 6 bases from V and 5 from J, leaving 10 bases between them. The germline V gene encodes CDR1 SEHNR and CDR2 FQNEAQ (reference sequence). The complete variable domain, with remaining parts taken from reference TRBV7-9 and TRBJ1-1, reads DTGVSQNPRHKITKRGQNVTFRCDPISEHNRLYWYRQTLGQGPEFLTYFQNEAQLEKSRLLSDRFSAERPKGSFSTLEIQRTEQGDSAMYLCASRSRETEAFFGQGTRLTVV.

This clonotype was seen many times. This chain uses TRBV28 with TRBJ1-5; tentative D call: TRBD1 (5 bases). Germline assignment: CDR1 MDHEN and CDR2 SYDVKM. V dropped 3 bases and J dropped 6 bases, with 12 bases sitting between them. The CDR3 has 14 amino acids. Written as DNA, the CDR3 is TGTGCCAGCAGTTTCCGGCAGGGCAGTCAGCCCCAGCATTTT. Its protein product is CASSFRQGSQPQHF.

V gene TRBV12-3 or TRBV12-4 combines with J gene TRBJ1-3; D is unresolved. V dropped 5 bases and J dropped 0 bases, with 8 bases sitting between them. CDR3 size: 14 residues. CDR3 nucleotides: TGTGCCAGCAGTAAATTGGACTCTGGAAACACCATATATTTT. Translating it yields CASSKLDSGNTIYF.

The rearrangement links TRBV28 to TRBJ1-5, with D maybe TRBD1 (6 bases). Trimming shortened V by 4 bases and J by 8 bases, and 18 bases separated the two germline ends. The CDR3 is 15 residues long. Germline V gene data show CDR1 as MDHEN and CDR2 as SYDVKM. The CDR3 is CASSYPYRDAEPQHF. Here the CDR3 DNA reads TGTGCCAGCAGTTACCCCTACAGGGATGCGGAGCCCCAGCATTTT.

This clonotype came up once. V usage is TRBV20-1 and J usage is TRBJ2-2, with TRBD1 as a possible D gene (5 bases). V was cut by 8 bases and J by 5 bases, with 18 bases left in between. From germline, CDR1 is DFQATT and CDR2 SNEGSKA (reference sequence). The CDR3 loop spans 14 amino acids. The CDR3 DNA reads TGCAGTACTAAGGCCAGGGCAGGGACCGGGGAGCTGTTTTTT. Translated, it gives CSTKARAGTGELFF.

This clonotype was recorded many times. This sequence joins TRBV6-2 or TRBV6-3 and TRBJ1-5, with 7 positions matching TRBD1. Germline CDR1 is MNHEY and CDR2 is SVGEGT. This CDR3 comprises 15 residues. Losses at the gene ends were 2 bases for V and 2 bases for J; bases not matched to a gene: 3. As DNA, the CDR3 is TGTGCCAGCAGTTACGCAGGGGGAGGCAATCAGCCCCAGCATTTT. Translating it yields CASSYAGGGNQPQHF.

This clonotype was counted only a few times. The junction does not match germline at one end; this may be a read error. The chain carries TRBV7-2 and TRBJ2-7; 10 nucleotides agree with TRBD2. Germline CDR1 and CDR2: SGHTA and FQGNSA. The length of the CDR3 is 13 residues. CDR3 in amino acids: CASRLAGGHEQYF. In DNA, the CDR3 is TGTGCCAGCCGCTTAGCGGGGGGCCACGAGCAGTACTTC.

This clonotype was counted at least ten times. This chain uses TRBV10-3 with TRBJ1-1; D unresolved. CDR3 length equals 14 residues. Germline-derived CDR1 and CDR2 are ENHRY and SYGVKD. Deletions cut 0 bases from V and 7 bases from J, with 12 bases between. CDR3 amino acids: CAISESKVAIEAFF. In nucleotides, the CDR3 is TGTGCCATCAGTGAGTCGAAGGTAGCTATTGAAGCTTTCTTT.

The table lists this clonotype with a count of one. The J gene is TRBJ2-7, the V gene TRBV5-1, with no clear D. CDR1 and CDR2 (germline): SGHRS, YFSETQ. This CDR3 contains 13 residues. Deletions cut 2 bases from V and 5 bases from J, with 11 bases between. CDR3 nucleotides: TGCGCCAGCAGCTTTTGGAGCGCAGACGAGCAGTACTTC. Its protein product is CASSFWSADEQYF.

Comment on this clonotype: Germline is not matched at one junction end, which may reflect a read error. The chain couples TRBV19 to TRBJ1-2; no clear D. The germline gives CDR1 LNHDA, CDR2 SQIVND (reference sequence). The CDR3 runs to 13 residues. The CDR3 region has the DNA TGTGCTAGTAGTCCCCAGGACCGGCCGCGCTACACCTTC. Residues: CASSPQDRPRYTF.

The CDR3 loop is CASRRSGGGTGELFF. In nucleotides, the CDR3 is TGTGCCAGCAGACGTAGCGGGGGAGGCACCGGGGAGCTGTTTTTT. This chain uses TRBV3-1 with TRBJ2-2; 9 nucleotides line up with TRBD2. Germline CDR1 and CDR2: LGHDT and YNNKEL (reference sequence). The CDR3 extends over 15 amino acids. J gave up 4 bases and V 6 bases, and 6 bases lay outside the gene matches.

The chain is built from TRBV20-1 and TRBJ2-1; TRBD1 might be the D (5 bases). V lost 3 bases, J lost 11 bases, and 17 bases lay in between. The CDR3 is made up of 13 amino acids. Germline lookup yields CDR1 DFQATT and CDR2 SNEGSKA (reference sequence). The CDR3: CSASVQGYRKQFF. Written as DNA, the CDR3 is TGCAGTGCTAGCGTCCAAGGGTACAGGAAGCAGTTCTTC.

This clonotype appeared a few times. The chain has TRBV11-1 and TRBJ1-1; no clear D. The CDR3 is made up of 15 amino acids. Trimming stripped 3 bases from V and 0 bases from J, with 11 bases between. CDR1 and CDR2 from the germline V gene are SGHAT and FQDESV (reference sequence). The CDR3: CASSLSGLMNTEAFF. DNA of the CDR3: TGTGCCAGCAGCTTGTCTGGATTGATGAACACTGAAGCTTTCTTT.

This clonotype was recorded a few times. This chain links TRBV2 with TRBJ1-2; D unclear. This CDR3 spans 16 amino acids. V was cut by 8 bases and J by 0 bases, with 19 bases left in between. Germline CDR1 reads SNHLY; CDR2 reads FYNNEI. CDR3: CASREILPFPNYGYTF. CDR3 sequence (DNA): TGTGCCAGCCGAGAAATTCTTCCCTTCCCTAACTATGGCTACACCTTC.

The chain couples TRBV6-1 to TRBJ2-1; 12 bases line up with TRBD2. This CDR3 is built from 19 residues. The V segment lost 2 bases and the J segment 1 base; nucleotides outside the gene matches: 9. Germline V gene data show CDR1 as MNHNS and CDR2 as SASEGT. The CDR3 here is CASSEIGLAGLNSYNEQFF. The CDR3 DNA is TGTGCCAGCAGTGAAATTGGACTAGCGGGACTAAATTCCTACAATGAGCAGTTCTTC.

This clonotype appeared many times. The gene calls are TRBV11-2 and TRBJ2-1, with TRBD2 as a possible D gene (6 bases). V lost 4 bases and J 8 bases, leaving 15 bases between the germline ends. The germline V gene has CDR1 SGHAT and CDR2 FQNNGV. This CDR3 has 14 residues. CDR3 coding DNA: TGTGCCAGCAGCTCCGGACGGACTATCCATGAGCAGTTCTTC. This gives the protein CASSSGRTIHEQFF. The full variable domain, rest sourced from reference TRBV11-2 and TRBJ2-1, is EAGVAQSPRYKIIEKRQSVAFWCNPISGHATLYWYQQILGQGPKLLIQFQNNGVVDDSQLPKDRFSAERLKGVDSTLKIQPAKLEDSAVYLCASSSGRTIHEQFFGPGTRLTVL.

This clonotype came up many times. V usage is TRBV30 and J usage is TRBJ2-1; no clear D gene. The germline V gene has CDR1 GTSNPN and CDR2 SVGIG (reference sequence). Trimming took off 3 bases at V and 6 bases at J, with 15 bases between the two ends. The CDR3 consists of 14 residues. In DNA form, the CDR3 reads TGTGCCTGGAGGTTCATGGCGGCCTCCAATGAGCAGTTCTTC. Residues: CAWRFMAASNEQFF. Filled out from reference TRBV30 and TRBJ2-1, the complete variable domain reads SQTIHQWPATLVQPVGSPLSLECTVEGTSNPNLYWYRQAAGRGLQLLFYSVGIGQISSEVPQNLSASRPQDRQFILSSKKLLLSDSGFYLCAWRFMAASNEQFFGPGTRLTVL.

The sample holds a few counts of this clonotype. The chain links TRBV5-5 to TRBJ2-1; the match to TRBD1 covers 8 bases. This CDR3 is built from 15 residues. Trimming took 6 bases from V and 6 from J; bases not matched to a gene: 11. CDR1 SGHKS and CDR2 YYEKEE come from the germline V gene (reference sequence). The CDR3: CASTRGQGASNEQFF. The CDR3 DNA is TGTGCCAGCACCCGAGGGCAGGGGGCCTCCAATGAGCAGTTCTTC.

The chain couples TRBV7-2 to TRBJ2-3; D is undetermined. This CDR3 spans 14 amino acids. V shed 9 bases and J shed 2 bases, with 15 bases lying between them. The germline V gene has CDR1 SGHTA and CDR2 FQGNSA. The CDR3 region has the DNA TGTGCCAGTAGTATAAACGGGTTCACAGATACGCAGTATTTT. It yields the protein CASSINGFTDTQYF.

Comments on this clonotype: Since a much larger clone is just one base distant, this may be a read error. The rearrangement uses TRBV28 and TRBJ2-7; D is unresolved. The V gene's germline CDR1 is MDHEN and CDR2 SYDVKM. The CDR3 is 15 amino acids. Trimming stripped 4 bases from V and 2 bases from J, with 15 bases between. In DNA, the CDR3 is TGTGCCAGCAGTTCCCACCCGGGTCCCCCCTACGAGCAGTACTTC. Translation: CASSSHPGPPYEQYF.